The entry below gives a single TCR beta chain sequence along with its context. Which antigen it targets is not known. No qualities accompany the bases; no much larger clone lies one base away. Taken from the germline V gene, the CDR1 and CDR2 loops are WSHSY and SAAADI. From the cysteine through the phenylalanine, the CDR3 covers 11 amino acids. The DNA shown is the 33-base CDR3, in frame from base 1. Between the V and J ends, shortened by 5 bases and 4 bases respectively, the junction contains 6 bases. The trial excluded patients who had a history of autoimmune disease or who were on systemic immunosuppression. Peripheral blood for TCR sequencing was collected from all dose cohorts at baseline, on cycle 4 day 1, and on cycle 7 day 1. The samples were taken from a phase I, first-in-human, multicenter, open-label dose-escalation trial of ivuxolimab. The trial enrolled adults with locally advanced or metastatic head and neck squamous cell, hepatocellular, melanoma or renal cell carcinoma. Before TCR sequencing, CD4+ T cells and CD8+ T cells were sorted from peripheral blood as separate populations.

Genomic DNA was extracted from sorted cells for sequencing of the TCRbeta CDR3 region. The immunoSEQ Assay was used for sequencing of TCRbeta CDR3 regions. Not all clones reach the TCRdb copy of this immuneACCESS table, which keeps in-frame sequences only. Checked studies attribute under half of the gap to unresolved V genes and leave the rest unexplained. The sample table contains roughly 20,000 clones; only one count was recorded for just under 75% of them. The ten most abundant clones make up approximately 24% of the sample. This sample was included in a study of OX40 agonist ivuxolimab in advanced cancers. Some background on the complete study: Ivuxolimab was an agonistic, fully human IgG2 monoclonal antibody directed against OX40 (CD134), a costimulatory receptor. The point of sequencing TCRbeta in the periphery was to test whether ivuxolimab changed TCR sequence diversity and drove clonal T-cell expansion. The paper describes the monotherapy dose-escalation part (N ≈ 52 patients) of the phase I trial of ivuxolimab. In the dose-escalation cohort, 65% to 85% of patients were male, and the mean age was around 65 years with a range of roughly 20 to 85. Three dose-escalation patients achieved partial responses, one with hepatocellular carcinoma and two with cutaneous melanoma. Of the roughly 50 dose-escalation patients, hepatocellular carcinoma was present in around 20, melanoma in approximately 15, renal cell carcinoma in 9 and head and neck cancer in 9. Prior anti-PD-1, anti-PD-L1 or anti-CTLA-4 therapy was permitted, and checkpoint inhibitors had been received by 40% to 50% of dose-escalation patients. Intravenous ivuxolimab was administered to patients every 2 weeks at six dose levels: 0.01, 0.1, 0.3, 1.5, 3 and 10 mg/kg. General study outcomes and caveats: In the 0.1-3.0 mg/kg groups, partial responders were among the patients with the lowest normalized peripheral clonal expansion, particularly in CD8+ T cells. At doses of 0.1 to 3.0 mg/kg, clonal expansion of both CD4+ and CD8+ blood T cells was observed from baseline to week 6. After ivuxolimab, CD8+ T cells had more expanded clones than CD4+ T cells on average. Low levels of normalized T-cell clonal expansion were also seen in some nonresponding patients. The antigen specificity of the clonally expanded peripheral T cells was not determined.

The input for sequencing was CD4+ or CD8+ T cells sorted from blood, taken in a trial of the OX40 agonist ivuxolimab. The receptor was derived from an adult with an advanced solid tumor such as melanoma, head and neck, liver or kidney cancer. The chain is assembled from TRBV10-2 and TRBJ2-7, with a tentative D gene TRBD1 over 5 matching bases. The DNA is TGCGCCAGCAGTTCAGGGTACGAGCAGTACTTC. Translated, this is CASSSGYEQYF.